The entry below gives a single T cell receptor (beta chain) sequence along with its context. Antigen: not known. The treatment is: approximately 9-day PBMC culture with coronavirus spike peptide pools or control peptides (ViraFEST assay). Investigators obtained the unexposed donor's CD4+ T cells before the COVID-19 pandemic (2011-2018). ViraFEST used peptide pools to expand antigen-specific T cells before TCR sequencing. These data are taken from a study of vaccination and CD4 T cells after COVID-19. For the study at large: Stimulation of cells relied on overlapping spike peptides derived from SARS-CoV-2, HCoV-NL63, HCoV-OC43 and HCoV-229E.

Trimming took 7 bases from V and 9 from J, leaving 19 bases between them. The germline gives CDR1 MNHNS, CDR2 SASEGT. The CDR3 loop spans 14 amino acids. Once obtained from cultured CD4+ T cells, the DNA was sequenced using the Oncomine TCR Beta short-read assay. The template was genomic DNA from cultured CD4+ T cells. TCRdb processed the PCR reads anew with MiXCR; each CDR3 protein has one entry. The sample carries around 9,700 distinct CDR3 sequences, about 35% recorded once. Findings of the study overall: Spike mono-reactivity applied to 304 of 307 vaccine-specific clones detected in convalescent patients.

The rearrangement links TRBV6-1 to TRBJ2-1, with D hard to call. The receptor comes from a human donor in good health. Sequencing was performed on CD4+ T cells from blood, cultured in vitro. Here the CDR3 DNA reads TGTGCCAGCACTCTCCGATGGGGAATCGGTGAGCAGTTCTTC. Amino acid sequence: CASTLRWGIGEQFF.